This TCR beta chain was profiled in a study of Ad26.COV2.S vaccination and SARS-CoV-2 variants. Study details: Once, or twice with 56 days between doses, Ad26.COV2.S was given intramuscularly.

About this clone itself: The antigen remains undetermined.

Trimming stripped 2 bases from V and 2 bases from J, with 12 bases between. This CDR3 spans 15 amino acids. CDR1 is SGHRS, CDR2 YFSETQ, per germline. Treatment: around 19 received Ad26.COV2.S at low or high dose, single or two shots; about 5 received placebo; per-sample allocation not given. The samples were gathered on day 63 after the first injection of vaccine or placebo. The study's findings and limits: Total T cell responses, in the TCR breadth and depth analyses, may have been underestimated. Vaccinated individuals (as opposed to placebo recipients) had higher spike-specific TCR breadth.

The method was immunoSEQ multiplex PCR; TCRdb's version includes in-frame clones alone and lacks a portion of them. The sample has 300,000 to 400,000 clones, roughly 90% seen once; the top ten hold 9.5% to 12%. This sequence joins TRBV5-1 and TRBJ2-3; the D gene could be TRBD1 or TRBD2 (5 bases each). The sample was peripheral blood, taken in a trial of Ad26.COV2.S vaccine versus placebo. The TCR sequence derives from a person between 18 and 65 years old who received the Ad26.COV2.S COVID-19 vaccine or a placebo. The CDR3 spells CASSFAGTNTDTQYF. CDR3 bases: TGCGCCAGCAGCTTTGCAGGGACCAACACAGATACGCAGTATTTT.